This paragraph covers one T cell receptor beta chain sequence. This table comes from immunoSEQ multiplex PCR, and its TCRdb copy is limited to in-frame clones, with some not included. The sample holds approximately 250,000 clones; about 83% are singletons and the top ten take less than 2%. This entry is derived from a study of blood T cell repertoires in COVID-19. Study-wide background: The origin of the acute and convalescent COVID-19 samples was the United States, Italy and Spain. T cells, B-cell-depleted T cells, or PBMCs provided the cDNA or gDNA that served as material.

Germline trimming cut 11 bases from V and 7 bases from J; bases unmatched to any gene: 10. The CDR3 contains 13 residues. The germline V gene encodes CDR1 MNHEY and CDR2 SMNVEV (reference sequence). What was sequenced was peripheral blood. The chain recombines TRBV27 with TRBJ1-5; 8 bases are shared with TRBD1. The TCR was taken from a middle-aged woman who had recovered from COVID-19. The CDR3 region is CAVGQGLGQPQHF. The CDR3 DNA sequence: TGTGCCGTAGGACAGGGCCTAGGGCAGCCCCAGCATTTT.